The 8 T cell receptor beta chains in this list originate from one sample, sequenced in a study of beta chain features in type 1 diabetes. Reverse transcribing all isolated RNA meant expressed TCRB transcripts were sequenced. Measured with immunoSEQ multiplex PCR; TCRdb has only the in-frame clones, and not every one. This table holds some 150,000 clones, over 8.5% found once. Sequencing was carried out using central memory CD4+ T cells from blood. The source is a man younger than 30 in good health.

The chain combines TRBV18 with TRBJ2-2, with D possibly TRBD1 on 6 matching bases. V lost 2 bases to trimming and J lost 3 bases, with 13 bases between them. CDR1 and CDR2 from the germline V gene are KGHSH and LQKENI. There are 16 residues in the CDR3. The CDR3 sequence is CASSPRGGSDTGELFF. The CDR3 nucleotides are TGTGCCAGCTCACCAAGAGGGGGTTCTGACACCGGGGAGCTGTTTTTT.

This rearrangement joins TRBV4-3 to TRBJ2-4; the D gene could be TRBD1 or TRBD2 (6 bases each). Per the germline V gene, CDR1 is LGHNA and CDR2 is YSLEER. The CDR3 extends over 16 amino acids. Trimming left V 1 base short and J 8 bases short, with 18 bases between. Written as DNA, the CDR3 is TGCGCCAGCAGCCAAGGAGGCCTCGGGGGCAGTGACATTCAGTACTTC. This translates into CASSQGGLGGSDIQYF.

In its sample, this clone was seen a few times. The chain recombines TRBV9 with TRBJ2-5, with TRBD1 matching over 7 bases. Germline values: CDR1 SGDLS, CDR2 YYNGEE. CDR3 length: 16 amino acids. V was pared by 4 bases and J by 3 bases, with 12 bases of the junction left unmatched. CDR3 sequence: CASSPGGSTSKETQYF. The DNA of the CDR3 is TGTGCCAGCAGCCCAGGGGGTTCAACCTCCAAAGAGACCCAGTACTTC.

The gene calls are TRBV9 and TRBJ1-2, with a possible D match to TRBD1 (5 bases). The CDR3 is 17 amino acids. The V end lost 0 bases, the J end lost 2 bases, and 17 bases lay between the germline ends. Germline CDR1 reads SGDLS; CDR2 reads YYNGEE. CDR3 sequence reads: CASSVATGRPKNYGYTF. CDR3 bases: TGTGCCAGCAGCGTAGCTACGGGACGACCAAAGAACTATGGCTACACCTTC.

The CDR3 protein is CASSLSYEQYF. The CDR3 DNA sequence: TGTGCCAGCAGCCTCTCCTACGAGCAGTACTTC. V is TRBV7-3 and J is TRBJ2-7; D ambiguous. CDR1 and CDR2 from the germline V gene are SGHTA and FQGTGA. With 5 bases removed from V and 0 bases from J, the gap between germline ends came to 2 bases. CDR3 length: 11 amino acids.

The chain is built from TRBV28 and TRBJ2-1; tentatively, D is TRBD1 (5 bases). This CDR3 contains 16 residues. CDR1 MDHEN and CDR2 SYDVKM come from the germline V gene. V was trimmed by 4 bases and J by 4 bases, leaving 17 bases between them. In nucleotides, the CDR3 is TGTGCCAGCAGTTCCCCAGGGATATGGGATTACAATGAGCAGTTCTTC. This translates into CASSSPGIWDYNEQFF.

Regarding this clone: The junction shows a germline mismatch at one end, possibly a read error. The J gene is TRBJ2-3, the V gene TRBV7-2; possibly TRBD2 for D (5 bases). Germline assignment: CDR1 SGHTA and CDR2 FQGNSA. The CDR3 sequence is 15 residues long. The CDR3 region is CASSPTGKSTDTQYF. Here the CDR3 DNA reads TGCGCCAGCAGCCCGACGGGGAAAAGCACAGATACGCAGTATTTT. The whole variable domain, filled in from reference TRBV7-2 and TRBJ2-3, reads GAGVSQSPSNKVTEKGKDVELRCDPISGHTALYWYRQSLGQGLEFLIYFQGNSAPDKSGLPSDRFSAERTGGSVSTLTIQRTQQEDSAVYLCASSPTGKSTDTQYFGPGTRLTVL.

This clone is classed as medium-sized. The V and J genes are TRBV28 and TRBJ1-6; TRBD1 matches 9 bases. The ends lost 5 bases at V and 8 bases at J; junction bases unmatched: 7. Per the germline V gene, CDR1 is MDHEN and CDR2 is SYDVKM. There are 15 residues in the CDR3. CDR3 sequence: CASSPGTGMYSPLHF. The CDR3 nucleotides are TGTGCCAGCAGTCCCGGGACAGGGATGTATTCACCCCTCCACTTT.